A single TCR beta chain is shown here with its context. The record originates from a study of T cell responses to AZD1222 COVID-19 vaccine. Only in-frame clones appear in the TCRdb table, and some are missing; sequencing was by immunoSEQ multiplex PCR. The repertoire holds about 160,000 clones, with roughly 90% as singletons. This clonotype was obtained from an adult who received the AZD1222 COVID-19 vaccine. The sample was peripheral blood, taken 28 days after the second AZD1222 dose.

CDR3 in amino acids: CASRQDYIPSTDTQYF. CDR3 DNA sequence: TGCGCCAGCAGACAGGACTACATCCCTAGCACAGATACGCAGTATTTT. The rearrangement links TRBV4-3 to TRBJ2-3; D possibly corresponds to TRBD2 (6 bases). V lost 6 bases and J 0 bases, leaving 16 bases between the germline ends. The length of the CDR3 is 16 residues. CDR1 and CDR2 (germline): LGHNA, YSLEER.